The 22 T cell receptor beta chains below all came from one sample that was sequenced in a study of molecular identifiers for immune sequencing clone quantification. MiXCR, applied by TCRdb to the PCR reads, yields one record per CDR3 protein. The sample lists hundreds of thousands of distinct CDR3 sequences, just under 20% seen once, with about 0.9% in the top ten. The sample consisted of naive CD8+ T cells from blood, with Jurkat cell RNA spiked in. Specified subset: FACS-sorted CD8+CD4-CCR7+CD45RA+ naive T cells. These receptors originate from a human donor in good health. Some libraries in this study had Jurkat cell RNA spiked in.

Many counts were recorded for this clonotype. The DNA for the CDR3 is TGTGCCAGCAGCGGACTAGCGGCCCTCTACGAGCAGTACTTC. Residues: CASSGLAALYEQYF. V gene TRBV27 combines with J gene TRBJ2-7, with 10 positions matching TRBD2. The CDR3 is made up of 14 amino acids. Per the germline V gene, CDR1 is MNHEY and CDR2 is SMNVEV (reference sequence). With V trimmed by 6 bases and J by 3 bases, 5 bases remained unmatched.

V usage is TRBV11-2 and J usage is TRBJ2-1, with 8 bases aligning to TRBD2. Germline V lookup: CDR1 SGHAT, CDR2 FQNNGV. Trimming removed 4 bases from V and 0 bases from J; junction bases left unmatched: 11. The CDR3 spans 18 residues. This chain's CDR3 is CASSSNVFSGSSYNEQFF. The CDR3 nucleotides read TGTGCCAGCAGCTCAAATGTATTCAGCGGGAGCTCCTACAATGAGCAGTTCTTC.

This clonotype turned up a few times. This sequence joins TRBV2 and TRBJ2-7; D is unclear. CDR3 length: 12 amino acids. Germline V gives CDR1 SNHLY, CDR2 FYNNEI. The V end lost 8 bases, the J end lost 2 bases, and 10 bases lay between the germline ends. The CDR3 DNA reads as TGTGCCAGCGCGGCCGTAACCTACGAGCAGTACTTC. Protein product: CASAAVTYEQYF.

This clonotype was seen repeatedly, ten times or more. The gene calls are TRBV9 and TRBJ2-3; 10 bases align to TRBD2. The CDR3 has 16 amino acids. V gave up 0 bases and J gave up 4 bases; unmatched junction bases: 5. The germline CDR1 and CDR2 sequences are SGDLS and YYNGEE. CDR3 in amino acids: CASSVEASGSADTQYF. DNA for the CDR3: TGTGCCAGCAGCGTAGAGGCTAGCGGGAGTGCAGATACGCAGTATTTT.

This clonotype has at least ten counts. This chain's CDR3 is CASSEDFTETQYF. In DNA, the CDR3 is TGTGCCAGCAGTGAAGACTTTACAGAGACCCAGTACTTC. This sequence joins TRBV25-1 and TRBJ2-5; D gene ambiguous. The germline V and J ends were trimmed by 2 bases and 4 bases, with 8 bases remaining between them. The CDR3 covers 13 residues. Germline V gene data show CDR1 as MGHDK and CDR2 as SYGVNS.

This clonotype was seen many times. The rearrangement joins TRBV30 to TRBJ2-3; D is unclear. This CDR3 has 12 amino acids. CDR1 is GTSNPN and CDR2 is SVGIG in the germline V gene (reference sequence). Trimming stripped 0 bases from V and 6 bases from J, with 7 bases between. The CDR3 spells CAWSVSRDTQYF. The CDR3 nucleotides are TGTGCCTGGAGTGTATCCCGTGATACGCAGTATTTT.

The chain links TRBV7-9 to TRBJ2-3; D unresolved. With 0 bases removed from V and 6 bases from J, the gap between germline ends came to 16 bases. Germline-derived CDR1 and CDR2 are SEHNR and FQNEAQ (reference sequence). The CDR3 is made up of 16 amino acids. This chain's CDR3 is CASSLAQDLTTDTQYF. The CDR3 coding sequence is TGTGCCAGCAGCTTAGCGCAAGACCTTACTACGGATACGCAGTATTTT.

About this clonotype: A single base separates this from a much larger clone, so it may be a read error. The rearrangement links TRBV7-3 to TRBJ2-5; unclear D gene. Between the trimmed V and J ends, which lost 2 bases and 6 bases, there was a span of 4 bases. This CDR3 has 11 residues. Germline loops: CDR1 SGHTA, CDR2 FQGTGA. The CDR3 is CASSLVKTQYF. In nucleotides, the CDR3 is TGTGCCAGCAGCTTAGTGAAGACCCAGTACTTC.

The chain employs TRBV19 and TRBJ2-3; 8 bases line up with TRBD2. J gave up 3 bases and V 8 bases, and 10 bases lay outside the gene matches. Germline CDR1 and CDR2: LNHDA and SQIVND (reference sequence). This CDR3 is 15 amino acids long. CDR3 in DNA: TGTGCCAGTGGGCACTCGGGCGGGGGGACAGATACGCAGTATTTT. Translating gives CASGHSGGGTDTQYF.

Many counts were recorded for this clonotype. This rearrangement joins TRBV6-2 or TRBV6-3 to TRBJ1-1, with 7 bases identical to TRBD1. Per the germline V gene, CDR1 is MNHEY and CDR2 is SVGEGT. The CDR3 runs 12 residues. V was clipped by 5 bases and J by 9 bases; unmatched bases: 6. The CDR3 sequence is CASSTTGWQAFF. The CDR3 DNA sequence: TGTGCCAGCAGTACGACAGGGTGGCAAGCTTTCTTT.

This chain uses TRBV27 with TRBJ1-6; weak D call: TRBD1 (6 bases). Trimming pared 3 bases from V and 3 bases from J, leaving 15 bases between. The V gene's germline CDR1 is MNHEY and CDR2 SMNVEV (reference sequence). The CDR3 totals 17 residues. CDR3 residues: CASSLGSSGDYNSPLHF. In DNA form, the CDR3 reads TGTGCCAGCAGTTTGGGGTCGTCAGGGGACTATAATTCACCCCTCCACTTT.

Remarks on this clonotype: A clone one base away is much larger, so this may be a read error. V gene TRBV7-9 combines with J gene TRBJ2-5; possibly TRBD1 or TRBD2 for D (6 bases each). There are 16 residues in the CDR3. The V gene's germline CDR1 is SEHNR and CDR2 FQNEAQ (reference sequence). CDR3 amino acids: CASSWSLGGPQETQCF. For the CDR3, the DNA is TGTGCCAGCAGCTGGAGCCTTGGGGGGCCACAAGAGACCCAGTGCTTC.

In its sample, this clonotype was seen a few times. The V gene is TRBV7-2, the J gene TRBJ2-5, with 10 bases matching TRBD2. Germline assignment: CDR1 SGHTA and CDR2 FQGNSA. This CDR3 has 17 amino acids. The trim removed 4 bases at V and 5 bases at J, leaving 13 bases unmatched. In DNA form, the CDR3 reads TGTGCCAGCAGCTCACAGATTAGCGGGGGGCCGGGGGAGACCCAGTACTTC. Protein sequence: CASSSQISGGPGETQYF.

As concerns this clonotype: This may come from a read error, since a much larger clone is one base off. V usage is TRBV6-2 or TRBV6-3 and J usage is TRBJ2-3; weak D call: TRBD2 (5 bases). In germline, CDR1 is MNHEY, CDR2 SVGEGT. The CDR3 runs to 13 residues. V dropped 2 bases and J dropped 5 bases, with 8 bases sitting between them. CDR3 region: CASSYNGVDTQYF. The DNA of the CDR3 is TGTGCCAGCAGTTACAACGGGGTAGATACGCAGTATTTT.

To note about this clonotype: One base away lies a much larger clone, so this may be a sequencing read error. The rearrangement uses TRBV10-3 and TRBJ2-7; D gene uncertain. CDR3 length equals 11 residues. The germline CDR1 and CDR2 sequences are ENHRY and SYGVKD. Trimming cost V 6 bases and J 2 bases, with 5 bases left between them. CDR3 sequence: CAIRDPYEQYF. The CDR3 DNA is TGTGCCATCAGGGACCCCTACGAGCAGTACTTC.

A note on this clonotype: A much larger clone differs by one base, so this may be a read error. The CDR3 loop is CASSHGSRSTDEQYF. CDR3 nucleotides: TGCGCCAGCAGCCACGGAAGTAGGTCAACTGACGAGCAGTACTTC. The chain combines TRBV4-3 with TRBJ2-7; D unresolved. This CDR3 region has 15 residues. V lost 3 bases and J lost 5, with 17 bases in between. Germline assignment: CDR1 LGHNA and CDR2 YSLEER.

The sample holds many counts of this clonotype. DNA of the CDR3: TGTGCCAGCAGTGAGACAGGTTCTGGCAATCAGCCCCAGCATTTT. It yields the protein CASSETGSGNQPQHF. The chain links TRBV28 to TRBJ1-5, with TRBD1 as a possible D gene (6 bases). Germline values: CDR1 MDHEN, CDR2 SYDVKM. V was cut by 5 bases and J by 2 bases, with 13 bases left in between. CDR3 length: 15 residues.

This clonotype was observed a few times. The CDR3 sequence is CASGTGTGFFEQYF. The CDR3 DNA reads TGTGCTAGTGGTACCGGGACAGGGTTTTTCGAGCAGTACTTC. The chain couples TRBV12-5 to TRBJ2-7, with TRBD1 matching over 9 bases. V gave up 5 bases and J gave up 6 bases; unmatched junction bases: 8. The CDR3 consists of 14 residues. Germline CDR1 reads LGHNT; CDR2 reads FRNRAP.

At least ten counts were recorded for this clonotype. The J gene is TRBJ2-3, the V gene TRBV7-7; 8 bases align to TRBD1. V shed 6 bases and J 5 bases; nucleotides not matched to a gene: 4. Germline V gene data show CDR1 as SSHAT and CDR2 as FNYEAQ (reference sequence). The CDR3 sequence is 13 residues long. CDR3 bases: TGTGCCAGCAGTCGTACAGGGGGAGATACGCAGTATTTT. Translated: CASSRTGGDTQYF.

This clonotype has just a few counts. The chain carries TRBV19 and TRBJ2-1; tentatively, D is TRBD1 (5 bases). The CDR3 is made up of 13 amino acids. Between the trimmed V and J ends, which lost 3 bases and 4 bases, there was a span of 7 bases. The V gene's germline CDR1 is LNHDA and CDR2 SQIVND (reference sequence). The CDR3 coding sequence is TGTGCCAGTAGTATGGACAATTACAATGAGCAGTTCTTC. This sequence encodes CASSMDNYNEQFF. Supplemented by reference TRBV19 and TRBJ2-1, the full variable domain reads DGGITQSPKYLFRKEGQNVTLSCEQNLNHDAMYWYRQDPGQGLRLIYYSQIVNDFQKGDIAEGYSVSREKKESFPLTVTSAQKNPTAFYLCASSMDNYNEQFFGPGTRLTVL.

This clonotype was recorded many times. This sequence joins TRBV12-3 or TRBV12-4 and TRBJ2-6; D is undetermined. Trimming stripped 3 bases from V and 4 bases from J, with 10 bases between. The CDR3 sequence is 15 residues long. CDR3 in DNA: TGTGCCAGCAGTTTGCCGGAGCCCGGGGCCAACGTCCTGACTTTC. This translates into CASSLPEPGANVLTF.

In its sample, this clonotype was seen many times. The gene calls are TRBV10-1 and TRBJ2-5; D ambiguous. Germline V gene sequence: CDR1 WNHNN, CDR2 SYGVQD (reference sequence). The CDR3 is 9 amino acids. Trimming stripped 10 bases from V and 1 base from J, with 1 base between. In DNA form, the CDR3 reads TGCGCCACCCAAGAGACCCAGTACTTC. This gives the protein CATQETQYF.